The next 21 T cell receptor beta chains were all read from a single sample in a study of response to subunit inactivated influenza vaccine. TCRdb re-called the RT-PCR reads through MiXCR, storing one row per CDR3 protein. This table holds approximately 490,000 distinct CDR3 sequences, less than 7.5% found once. This material consisted of PBMCs from blood, taken less than 30 months after vaccination. The receptors come from a man aged 50 to 69 who received an inactivated influenza vaccine.

The chain uses TRBV28 and TRBJ2-7; TRBD1 aligns across 8 bases. In germline, CDR1 is MDHEN, CDR2 SYDVKM. The CDR3 has 14 residues. V lost 6 bases and J lost 2; bases outside the gene matches: 6. For the CDR3, the DNA is TGTGCCAGCAGCCCAATGGACAGGGCCTACGAGCAGTACTTC. Its protein is CASSPMDRAYEQYF.

A few counts support this clonotype. The germline gene is not matched at one end of the junction; a read error may be the cause. The chain combines TRBV6-2 or TRBV6-3 with TRBJ2-7, with D unclear. The germline V gene encodes CDR1 MNHEY and CDR2 SVGEGT. CDR3 length: 12 residues. In DNA, the CDR3 is TGTGCCATCAGTCCCAGCGCGTACGAGCAGTACTTC. It specifies CAISPSAYEQYF.

This clonotype was counted a few times. CDR3: CAISESAASSGNTIYF. The CDR3 nucleotides read TGTGCCATCAGTGAGTCGGCAGCCTCCTCTGGAAACACCATATATTTT. The chain recombines TRBV10-3 with TRBJ1-3; no clear D gene. The ends were cut back, 0 bases at V and 0 bases at J, with 9 bases in the middle. Germline values: CDR1 ENHRY, CDR2 SYGVKD. The CDR3 spans 16 residues.

This clonotype was observed many times. CDR3 nucleotide sequence: TGCGCCAGCAGCAAGGACACCAACACCGGGGAGCTGTTTTTT. Protein: CASSKDTNTGELFF. This chain links TRBV5-1 with TRBJ2-2; tentative D call: TRBD1 (5 bases). Germline V gives CDR1 SGHRS, CDR2 YFSETQ. V was cut by 4 bases and J by 2 bases, with 9 bases left in between. This CDR3 is 14 amino acids long.

The chain uses TRBV14 and TRBJ1-1; 12 bases are a match to TRBD1. CDR1 is SGHDN, CDR2 FVKESK, per germline. V shed 4 bases, J shed 3 bases, and the junction held 3 bases outside the gene matches. The CDR3 covers 15 residues. The CDR3 region is CASSLGTGGYTEAFF. CDR3 DNA sequence: TGTGCCAGCAGCCTTGGGACAGGGGGCTACACTGAAGCTTTCTTT.

This clonotype was observed a handful of times. The V and J genes are TRBV11-2 and TRBJ1-2, with TRBD1 matching over 12 bases. This CDR3 contains 15 residues. Germline CDR1 is SGHAT and CDR2 is FQNNGV. J was trimmed by 8 bases and V by 3 bases; bases with no gene match: 7. CDR3 sequence (DNA): TGTGCCAGCAGCTTGGGACAGGGGGCGTCCGGCGGCTACACCTTC. Protein sequence: CASSLGQGASGGYTF.

The chain is built from TRBV9 and TRBJ2-1; D is undetermined. Trimming pared 3 bases from V and 4 bases from J, leaving 14 bases between. The germline CDR1 and CDR2 sequences are SGDLS and YYNGEE. The CDR3 is made up of 15 amino acids. Written as DNA, the CDR3 is TGTGCCAGCAGCGCCGCGTTCGGTCCTTACAATGAGCAGTTCTTC. It specifies CASSAAFGPYNEQFF.

Many counts were recorded for this clonotype. This chain links TRBV20-1 with TRBJ2-5; 8 bases agree with TRBD2. CDR1 is DFQATT, CDR2 SNEGSKA, per germline (reference sequence). This CDR3 is 15 amino acids long. J was trimmed by 4 bases and V by 5 bases; bases with no gene match: 12. This CDR3 reads CSAGLHGGAVETQYF. The CDR3, as DNA: TGCAGTGCTGGCTTGCACGGGGGGGCCGTAGAGACCCAGTACTTC.

Many counts were recorded for this clonotype. The chain carries TRBV6-1 and TRBJ1-1, with TRBD1 matching 8 bases. After removal of 6 bases from V and 5 bases from J, the junction contained 14 bases not matched to a gene. The CDR3 is 16 amino acids. Per the germline V gene, CDR1 is MNHNS and CDR2 is SASEGT. CDR3 amino acids: CASSKLTGVGGTEAFF. CDR3 DNA: TGTGCCAGCAGCAAACTGACAGGGGTGGGTGGTACTGAAGCTTTCTTT.

There are a few counts of this clonotype. The chain recombines TRBV5-6 with TRBJ1-1, with a tentative D call TRBD1 (6 bases). CDR3 length: 19 amino acids. Per the germline V gene, CDR1 is SGHDT and CDR2 is YYEEEE. V lost 1 base and J 1 base, leaving 23 bases between the germline ends. The CDR3 bases are TGTGCCAGCAGCTTGTTCTCCCAAAACGGACAGTTTTCGAACACTGAAGCTTTCTTT. This translates into CASSLFSQNGQFSNTEAFF.

At least ten counts were recorded for this clonotype. This chain uses TRBV12-3 or TRBV12-4 with TRBJ2-1, with TRBD2 matching 13 bases. The CDR3 runs to 15 residues. Losses at the gene ends were 6 bases for V and 10 bases for J; bases not matched to a gene: 9. This CDR3 is CASSPGTSGVGEQFF. CDR3 DNA sequence: TGTGCCAGCAGCCCCGGGACTAGCGGGGTGGGGGAGCAGTTCTTC.

The gene calls are TRBV28 and TRBJ2-3; D is unclear. CDR1 MDHEN and CDR2 SYDVKM come from the germline V gene. V lost 2 bases and J lost 6, with 12 bases in between. This CDR3 is 14 amino acids long. This CDR3 reads CASSLGGLMDTQYF. CDR3 bases: TGTGCCAGCAGTTTAGGTGGGCTTATGGATACGCAGTATTTT.

The sample holds many counts of this clonotype. The rearrangement joins TRBV12-3 or TRBV12-4 to TRBJ2-7, with 10 bases that match TRBD2. This CDR3 has 14 amino acids. After removal of 1 base from V and 7 bases from J, the junction contained 4 bases not matched to a gene. The chain's CDR3 is CASSLGLAGEEQYF. Written as DNA, the CDR3 is TGTGCCAGCAGTTTAGGGCTAGCGGGGGAAGAGCAGTACTTC.

There are a few counts of this clonotype. The J gene is TRBJ2-5, the V gene TRBV15, with D possibly being TRBD2 (5 bases). The CDR3 sequence is 15 residues long. Germline loops: CDR1 LNHNV, CDR2 YYDKDF (reference sequence). V was clipped by 0 bases and J by 5 bases, with 13 bases between them. The chain's CDR3 is CATSRDRGLAETQYF. CDR3 bases: TGTGCCACCAGCAGAGATCGGGGTCTAGCTGAGACCCAGTACTTC.

This clonotype was counted ten times or more. The rearrangement links TRBV12-3 or TRBV12-4 to TRBJ2-3; a weak D match, TRBD2 (6 bases). This CDR3 is built from 14 residues. Trimming left V 10 bases short and J 2 bases short, with 16 bases between. This CDR3 reads CATATGVHTDTQYF. The CDR3 DNA is TGTGCCACCGCGACGGGGGTACACACAGATACGCAGTATTTT.

The rearrangement joins TRBV7-3 to TRBJ2-1, with a tentative D call TRBD2 (6 bases). Germline V gene lookup returns CDR1 SGHTA and CDR2 FQGTGA. V dropped 0 bases and J dropped 6 bases, with 12 bases sitting between them. The CDR3 extends over 15 amino acids. DNA for the CDR3: TGTGCCAGCAGCTTAACAGGGACTCACACCAATGAGCAGTTCTTC. Protein sequence: CASSLTGTHTNEQFF.

Many counts were recorded for this clonotype. V usage is TRBV29-1 and J usage is TRBJ2-3; TRBD1 agrees at 11 bases. CDR1 is SQVTM and CDR2 is ANQGSEA in the germline V gene. This CDR3 region has 16 residues. Trimming removed 3 bases from V and 1 base from J; junction bases left unmatched: 6. CDR3 residues: CSVEPRTGGGTDTQYF. CDR3 nucleotides: TGCAGCGTTGAGCCCAGGACAGGGGGCGGCACAGATACGCAGTATTTT.

V gene TRBV4-3 combines with J gene TRBJ1-3; unclear D gene. The germline gives CDR1 LGHNA, CDR2 YSLEER. The CDR3 is 16 amino acids. V lost 0 bases, J lost 2 bases, and 11 bases lay in between. The CDR3, as DNA: TGCGCCAGCAGCCAAGAAGCCGGGAGTACTGGAAACACCATATATTTT. This gives the protein CASSQEAGSTGNTIYF.

The sample holds a few counts of this clonotype. The rearrangement uses TRBV7-9 and TRBJ2-1; D might be TRBD2 (6 bases). Per germline, CDR1 SEHNR and CDR2 FQNEAQ (reference sequence). This CDR3 spans 15 amino acids. Trimming left V 5 bases short and J 1 base short, with 12 bases between. CDR3 bases: TGTGCCAGCAGCAACAGACTAGAATCCTACAATGAGCAGTTCTTC. Translated, it gives CASSNRLESYNEQFF. Full variable domain (rest looked up from reference TRBV7-9 and TRBJ2-1): DTGVSQNPRHKITKRGQNVTFRCDPISEHNRLYWYRQTLGQGPEFLTYFQNEAQLEKSRLLSDRFSAERPKGSFSTLEIQRTEQGDSAMYLCASSNRLESYNEQFFGPGTRLTVL.

The chain employs TRBV7-9 and TRBJ2-3, with 10 positions matching TRBD2. V was pared by 3 bases and J by 3 bases, with 6 bases of the junction left unmatched. Germline CDR1 is SEHNR and CDR2 is FQNEAQ (reference sequence). The CDR3 is 16 amino acids. In DNA form, the CDR3 reads TGTGCCAGCAGCTTGGGAGGACTAGCGGTTACAGATACGCAGTATTTT. Amino acid sequence: CASSLGGLAVTDTQYF.

The chain is built from TRBV27 and TRBJ1-3; D remains unclear. Looked up from germline, CDR1 is MNHEY and CDR2 is SMNVEV (reference sequence). Trimming cost V 5 bases and J 1 base, with 12 bases left between them. CDR3 size: 15 residues. CDR3 sequence (DNA): TGTGCCAGCAGTCCTCGGTGGCCTTCTGGAAACACCATATATTTT. It is translated as CASSPRWPSGNTIYF.